The sequence of this TCR beta chain was determined in a study of cytomegalovirus exposure and HLA in healthy donors. Study-level findings and limits: HLA allele associations emerged for roughly 17,000 TCR beta sequences in a later analysis, at 0.05 false discovery rate. A few of the chains that were CMV-associated were confirmed in vitro to be specific for CMV antigens.

Likely unrecorded immune exposures existed in these nominally healthy donors. 13 Jbeta primers and 60 Vbeta primers were used for the PCR. This table comes from immunoSEQ multiplex PCR, and its TCRdb copy is limited to in-frame clones, with some not included. This table has some 200,000 clones, approximately 70% appearing once. The germline V gene encodes CDR1 MGHDK and CDR2 SYGVNS. The CDR3 consists of 14 residues. Turning to this clone: The antigen is not known.

The chain uses TRBV25-1 and TRBJ2-5; D gene ambiguous. The J call is in doubt because the DNA end fits TRBJ2-7 better. The sequenced sample consisted of PBMCs. The receptor was derived from a man aged 40-55 years in good health and CMV-seropositive. The CDR3 nucleotides read TGTGCCAGCAGTGAGTCGGGTCTCTCCTACGAGCAGTACTTC. Its protein is CASSESGLSYEQYF.